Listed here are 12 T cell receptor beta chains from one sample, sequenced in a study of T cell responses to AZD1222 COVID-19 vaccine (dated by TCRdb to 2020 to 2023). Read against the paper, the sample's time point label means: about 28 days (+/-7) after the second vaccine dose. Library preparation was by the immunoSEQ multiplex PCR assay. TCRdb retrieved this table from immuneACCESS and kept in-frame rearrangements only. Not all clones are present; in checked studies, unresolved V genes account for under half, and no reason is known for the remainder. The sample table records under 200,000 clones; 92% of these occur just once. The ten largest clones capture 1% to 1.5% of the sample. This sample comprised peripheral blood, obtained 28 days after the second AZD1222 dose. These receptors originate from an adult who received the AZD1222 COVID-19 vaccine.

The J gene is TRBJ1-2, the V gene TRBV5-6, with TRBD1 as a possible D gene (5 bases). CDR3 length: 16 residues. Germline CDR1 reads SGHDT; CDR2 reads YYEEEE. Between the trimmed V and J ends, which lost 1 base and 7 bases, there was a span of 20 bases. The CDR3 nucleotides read TGTGCCAGCAGCTTGCGCCAAATAACAGGCGGCGGTGGCTACACCTTC. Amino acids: CASSLRQITGGGGYTF.

CDR3 protein: CSVGDGRPSENTIYF. CDR3 nucleotide sequence: TGCAGCGTTGGTGACGGCAGACCCTCAGAAAACACCATATATTTT. The chain joins TRBV29-1 to TRBJ1-3, with unresolved D. Germline CDR1 reads SQVTM; CDR2 reads ANQGSEA. Trimming cost V 4 bases and J 6 bases, with 19 bases left between them. This CDR3 has 15 residues.

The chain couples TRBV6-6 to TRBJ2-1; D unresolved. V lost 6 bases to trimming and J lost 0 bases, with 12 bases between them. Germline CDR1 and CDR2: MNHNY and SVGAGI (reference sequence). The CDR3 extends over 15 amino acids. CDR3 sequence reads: CASSAAYSSYNEQFF. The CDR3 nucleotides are TGTGCCAGCAGCGCCGCTTACTCCTCCTACAATGAGCAGTTCTTC.

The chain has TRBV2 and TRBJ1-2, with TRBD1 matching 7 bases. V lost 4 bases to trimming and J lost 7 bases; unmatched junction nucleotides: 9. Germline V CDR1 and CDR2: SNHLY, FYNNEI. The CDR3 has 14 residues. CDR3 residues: CASSGNRGVGGYTF. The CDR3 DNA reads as TGTGCCAGCAGTGGGAACAGGGGTGTTGGTGGCTACACCTTC.

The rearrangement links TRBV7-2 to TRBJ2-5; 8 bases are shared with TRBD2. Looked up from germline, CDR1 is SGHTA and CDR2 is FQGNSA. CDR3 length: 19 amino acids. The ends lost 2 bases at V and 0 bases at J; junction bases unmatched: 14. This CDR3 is CASSLHGRSSGANQETQYF. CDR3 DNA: TGTGCCAGCAGCTTACACGGTCGGAGTAGCGGGGCAAACCAAGAGACCCAGTACTTC.

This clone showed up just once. CDR3 loop: CASTTPSQPTLFYF. As DNA, the CDR3 is TGTGCCAGCACTACCCCATCCCAGCCGACACTTTTTTACTTC. This sequence joins TRBV28 and TRBJ2-7; no clear D. The CDR3 length is 14 residues. V was clipped by 7 bases and J by 13 bases, with 26 bases between them. Germline-derived CDR1 and CDR2 are MDHEN and SYDVKM. Combining the CDR3 with reference TRBV28 and TRBJ2-7 gives the whole variable domain DVKVTQSSRYLVKRTGEKVFLECVQDMDHENMFWYRQDPGLGLRLIYFSYDVKMKEKGDIPEGYSVSREKKERFSLILESASTNQTSMYLCASTTPSQPTLFYFGPGTRLTVT.

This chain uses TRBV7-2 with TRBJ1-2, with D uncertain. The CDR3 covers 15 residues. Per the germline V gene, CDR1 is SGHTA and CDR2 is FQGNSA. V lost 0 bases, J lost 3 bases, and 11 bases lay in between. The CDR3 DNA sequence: TGTGCCAGCAGCTTAGCTTTCGGGGTGGACTATGGCTACACCTTC. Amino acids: CASSLAFGVDYGYTF.

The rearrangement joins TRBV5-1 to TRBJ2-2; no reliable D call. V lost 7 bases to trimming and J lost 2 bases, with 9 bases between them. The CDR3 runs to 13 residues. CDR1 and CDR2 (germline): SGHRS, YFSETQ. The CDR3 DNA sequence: TGCGCCAGCTCCGGACCAAACACCGGGGAGCTGTTTTTT. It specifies CASSGPNTGELFF.

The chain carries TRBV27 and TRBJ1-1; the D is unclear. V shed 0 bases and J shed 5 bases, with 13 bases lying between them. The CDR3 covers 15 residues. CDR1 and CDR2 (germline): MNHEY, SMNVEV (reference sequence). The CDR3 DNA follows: TGTGCCAGCAGTTTATCTTCGGGTTGGGGTACTGAAGCTTTCTTT. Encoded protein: CASSLSSGWGTEAFF.

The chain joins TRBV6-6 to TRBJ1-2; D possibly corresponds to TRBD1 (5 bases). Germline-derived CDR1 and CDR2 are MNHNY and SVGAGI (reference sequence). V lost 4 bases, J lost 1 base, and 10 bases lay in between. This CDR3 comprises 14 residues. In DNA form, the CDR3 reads TGTGCCAGCAGTTCCCGGGACGGTAACTATGGCTACACCTTC. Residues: CASSSRDGNYGYTF.

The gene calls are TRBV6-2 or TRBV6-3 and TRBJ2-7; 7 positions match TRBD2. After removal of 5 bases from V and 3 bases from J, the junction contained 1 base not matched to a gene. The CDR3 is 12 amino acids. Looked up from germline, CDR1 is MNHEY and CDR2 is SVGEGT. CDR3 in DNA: TGTGCCAGCAGTAGGACTAGCTACGAGCAGTACTTC. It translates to CASSRTSYEQYF.

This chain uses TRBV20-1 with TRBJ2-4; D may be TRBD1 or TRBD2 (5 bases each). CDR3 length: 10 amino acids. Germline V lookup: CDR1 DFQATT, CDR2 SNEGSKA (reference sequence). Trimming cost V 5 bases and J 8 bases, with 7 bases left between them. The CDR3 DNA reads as TGCAGTGCTCGGGGCGACATTCAGTACTTC. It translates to CSARGDIQYF.